This T cell receptor (beta chain) was documented in a study of blood T cell repertoires in COVID-19. In the study overall: Sites across the United States, Italy and Spain contributed samples from acute and convalescent COVID-19. Sources were T cells, B-cell-depleted T cells, or PBMCs; the material itself was cDNA or gDNA.

Per the germline V gene, CDR1 is LNHDA and CDR2 is SQIVND (reference sequence). The length of the CDR3 is 13 residues. V gave up 3 bases and J gave up 7 bases; unmatched junction bases: 4. Recruits, aged roughly 18 to 100 years, lived in 25 or so US areas. The count of this clone is one. TCRdb's table, derived via immunoSEQ multiplex PCR, lists solely in-frame clones and lacks some. Altogether some 300,000 clones are present, roughly nine tenths being singletons, with the ten largest covering 3.5% to 5%. This receptor was taken from a woman aged 25 to 39 who had been exposed to COVID-19. The rearrangement joins TRBV19 to TRBJ1-1; TRBD1 agrees at 8 bases. Material: PBMCs or T cells enriched from blood (not recorded which). The CDR3 is CASSISGTGEAFF. CDR3 sequence (DNA): TGTGCCAGTAGTATCTCCGGGACAGGTGAAGCTTTCTTT.